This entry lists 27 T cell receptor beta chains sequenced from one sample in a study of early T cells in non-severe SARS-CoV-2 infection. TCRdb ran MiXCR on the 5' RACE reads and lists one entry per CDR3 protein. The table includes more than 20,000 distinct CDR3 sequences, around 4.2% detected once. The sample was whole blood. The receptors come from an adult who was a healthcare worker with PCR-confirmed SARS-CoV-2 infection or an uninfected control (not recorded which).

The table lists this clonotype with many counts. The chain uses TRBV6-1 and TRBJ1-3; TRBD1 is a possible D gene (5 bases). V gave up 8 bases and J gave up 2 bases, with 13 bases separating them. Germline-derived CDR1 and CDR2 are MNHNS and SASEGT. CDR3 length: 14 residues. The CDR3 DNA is TGTGCCAGCCTATTTGGGACGGCTGGAAACACCATATATTTT. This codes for CASLFGTAGNTIYF.

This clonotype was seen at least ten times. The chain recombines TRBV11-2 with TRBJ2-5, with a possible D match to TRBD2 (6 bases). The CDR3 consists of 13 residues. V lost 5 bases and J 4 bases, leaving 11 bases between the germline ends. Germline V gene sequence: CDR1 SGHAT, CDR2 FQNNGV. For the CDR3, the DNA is TGTGCCAGCAGCCGAAACGGGGGAGAGACCCAGTACTTC. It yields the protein CASSRNGGETQYF.

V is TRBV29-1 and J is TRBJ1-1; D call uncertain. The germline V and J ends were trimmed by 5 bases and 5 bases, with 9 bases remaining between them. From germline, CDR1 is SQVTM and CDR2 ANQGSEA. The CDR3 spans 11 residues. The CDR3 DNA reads TGCAGCGTTCAGCGGGGAACTGAAGCTTTCTTT. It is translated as CSVQRGTEAFF. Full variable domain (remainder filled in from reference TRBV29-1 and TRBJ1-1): SAVISQKPSRDICQRGTSLTIQCQVDSQVTMMFWYRQQPGQSLTLIATANQGSEATYESGFVIDKFPISRPNLTFSTLTVSNMSPEDSSIYLCSVQRGTEAFFGQGTRLTVV.

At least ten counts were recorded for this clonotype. The CDR3 protein is CASSSDALDIYTF. The DNA for the CDR3 is TGTGCCAGCAGCTCAGACGCCCTGGACATCTACACCTTC. The chain recombines TRBV27 with TRBJ1-2; tentatively, D is TRBD1 (5 bases). The CDR3 is made up of 13 amino acids. Germline V gives CDR1 MNHEY, CDR2 SMNVEV (reference sequence). The V end lost 6 bases, the J end lost 10 bases, and 18 bases lay between the germline ends.

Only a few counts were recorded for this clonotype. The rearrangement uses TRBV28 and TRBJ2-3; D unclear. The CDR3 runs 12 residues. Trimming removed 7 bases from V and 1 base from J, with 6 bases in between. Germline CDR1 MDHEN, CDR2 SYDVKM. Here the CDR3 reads CASIGGTDTQYF. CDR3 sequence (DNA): TGTGCCAGCATTGGGGGCACAGATACGCAGTATTTT.

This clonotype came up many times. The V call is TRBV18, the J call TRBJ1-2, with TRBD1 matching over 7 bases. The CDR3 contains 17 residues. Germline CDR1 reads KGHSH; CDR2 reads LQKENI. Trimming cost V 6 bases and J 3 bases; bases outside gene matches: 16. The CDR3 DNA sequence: TGTGCCAGCTCGTCAAATGCTCCGAGACAGGGTCACTATGGCTACACCTTC. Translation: CASSSNAPRQGHYGYTF.

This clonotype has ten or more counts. The CDR3 DNA reads as TGTGCCAGCGCGCCAGGGGGGAGCTCCTACGAGCAGTACTTC. This translates into CASAPGGSSYEQYF. The V call is TRBV4-2, the J call TRBJ2-7; maybe TRBD1 (7 bases). Trimming shortened V by 8 bases and J by 0 bases, and 14 bases separated the two germline ends. The CDR3 is 14 residues long. Germline V gene data show CDR1 as LGHNA and CDR2 as YNFKEQ.

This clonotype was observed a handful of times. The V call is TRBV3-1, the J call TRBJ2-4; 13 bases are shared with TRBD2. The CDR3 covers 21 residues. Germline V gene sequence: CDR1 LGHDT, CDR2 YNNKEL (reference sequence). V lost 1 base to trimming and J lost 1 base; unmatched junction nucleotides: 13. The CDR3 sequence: CASSQAPAGTSGIQAKNIQYF. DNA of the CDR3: TGTGCCAGCAGCCAAGCTCCCGCCGGGACTAGCGGGATTCAGGCCAAAAACATTCAGTACTTC.

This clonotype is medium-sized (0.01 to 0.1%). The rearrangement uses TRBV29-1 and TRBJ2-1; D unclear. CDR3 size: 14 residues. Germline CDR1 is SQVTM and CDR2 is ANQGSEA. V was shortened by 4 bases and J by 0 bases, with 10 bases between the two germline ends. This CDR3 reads CSVVARSSYNEQFF. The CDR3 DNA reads TGCAGCGTTGTAGCTAGGTCCTCCTACAATGAGCAGTTCTTC.

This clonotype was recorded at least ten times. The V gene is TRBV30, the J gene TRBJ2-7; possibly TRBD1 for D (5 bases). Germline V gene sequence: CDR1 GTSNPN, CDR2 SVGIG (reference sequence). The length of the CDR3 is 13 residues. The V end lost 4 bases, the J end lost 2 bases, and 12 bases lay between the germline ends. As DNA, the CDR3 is TGTGCCTGGACTATCCAGGGCACCTACGAGCAGTACTTC. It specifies CAWTIQGTYEQYF.

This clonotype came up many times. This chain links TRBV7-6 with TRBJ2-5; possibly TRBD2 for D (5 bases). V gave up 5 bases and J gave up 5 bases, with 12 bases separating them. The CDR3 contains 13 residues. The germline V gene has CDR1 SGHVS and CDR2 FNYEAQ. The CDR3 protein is CASSPTSWETQYF. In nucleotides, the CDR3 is TGTGCCAGCAGCCCAACTAGTTGGGAGACCCAGTACTTC.

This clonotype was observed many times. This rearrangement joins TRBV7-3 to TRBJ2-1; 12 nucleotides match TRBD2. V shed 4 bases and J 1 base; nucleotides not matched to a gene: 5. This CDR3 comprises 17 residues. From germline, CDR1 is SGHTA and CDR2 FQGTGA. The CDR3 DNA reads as TGTGCCAGCAGCTCGACTAGCGGGAGTGTGTCCTACAATGAGCAGTTCTTC. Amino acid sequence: CASSSTSGSVSYNEQFF.

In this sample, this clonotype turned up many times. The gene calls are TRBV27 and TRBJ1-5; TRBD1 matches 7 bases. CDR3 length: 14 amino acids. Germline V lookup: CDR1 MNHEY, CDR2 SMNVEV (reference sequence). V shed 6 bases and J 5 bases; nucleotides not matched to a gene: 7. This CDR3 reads CASSSGGGHQPQHF. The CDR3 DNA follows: TGTGCCAGCAGCTCAGGGGGAGGGCATCAGCCCCAGCATTTT.

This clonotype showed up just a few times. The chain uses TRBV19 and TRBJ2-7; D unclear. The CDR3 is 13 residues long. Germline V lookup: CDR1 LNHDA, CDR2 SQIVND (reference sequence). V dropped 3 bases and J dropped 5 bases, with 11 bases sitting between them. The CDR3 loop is CASSMTPRNEQYF. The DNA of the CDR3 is TGTGCCAGTAGTATGACACCTAGAAACGAGCAGTACTTC.

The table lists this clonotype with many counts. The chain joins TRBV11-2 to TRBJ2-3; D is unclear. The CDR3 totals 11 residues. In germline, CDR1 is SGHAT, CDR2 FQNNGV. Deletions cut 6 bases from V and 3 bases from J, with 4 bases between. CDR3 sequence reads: CASSWTDTQYF. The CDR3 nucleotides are TGTGCCAGCAGTTGGACAGATACGCAGTATTTT.

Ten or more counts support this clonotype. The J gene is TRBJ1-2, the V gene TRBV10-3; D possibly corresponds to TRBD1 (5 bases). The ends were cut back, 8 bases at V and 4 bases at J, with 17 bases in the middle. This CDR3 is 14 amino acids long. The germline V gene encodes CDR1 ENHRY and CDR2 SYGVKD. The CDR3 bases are TGTGCCATCCTTTCCGGCGACAGAGCCTATGGCTACACCTTC. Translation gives CAILSGDRAYGYTF.

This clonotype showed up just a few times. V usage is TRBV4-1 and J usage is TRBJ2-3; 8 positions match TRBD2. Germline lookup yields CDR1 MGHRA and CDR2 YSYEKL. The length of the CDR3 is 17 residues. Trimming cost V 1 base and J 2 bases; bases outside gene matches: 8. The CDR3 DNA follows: TGCGCCAGCAGCCAAGGTTCGGGCGGGGGGAACACAGATACGCAGTATTTT. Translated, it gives CASSQGSGGGNTDTQYF.

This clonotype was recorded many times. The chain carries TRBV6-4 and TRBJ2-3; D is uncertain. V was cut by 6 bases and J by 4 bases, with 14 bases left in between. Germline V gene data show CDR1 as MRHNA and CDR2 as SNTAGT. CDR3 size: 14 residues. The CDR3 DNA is TGTGCCAGCAGCCCGGACCCTGAGGCAGATACGCAGTATTTT. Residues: CASSPDPEADTQYF.

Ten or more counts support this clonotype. This CDR3 is CASSRPTSGVYEQYF. In nucleotides, the CDR3 is TGTGCCAGCAGCAGACCGACTAGCGGGGTCTACGAGCAGTACTTC. The V and J genes are TRBV7-9 and TRBJ2-7, with 11 bases matching TRBD2. The CDR3 contains 15 residues. Trimming cost V 5 bases and J 3 bases; bases outside gene matches: 6. Per germline, CDR1 SEHNR and CDR2 FQNEAQ (reference sequence). Full variable domain (rest looked up from reference TRBV7-9 and TRBJ2-7): DTGVSQNPRHKITKRGQNVTFRCDPISEHNRLYWYRQTLGQGPEFLTYFQNEAQLEKSRLLSDRFSAERPKGSFSTLEIQRTEQGDSAMYLCASSRPTSGVYEQYFGPGTRLTVT.

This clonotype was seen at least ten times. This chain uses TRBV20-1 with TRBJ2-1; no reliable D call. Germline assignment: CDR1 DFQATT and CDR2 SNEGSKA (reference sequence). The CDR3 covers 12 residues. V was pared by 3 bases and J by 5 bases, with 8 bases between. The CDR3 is CSASALNNEQFF. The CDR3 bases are TGCAGTGCTAGCGCCCTAAACAATGAGCAGTTCTTC.

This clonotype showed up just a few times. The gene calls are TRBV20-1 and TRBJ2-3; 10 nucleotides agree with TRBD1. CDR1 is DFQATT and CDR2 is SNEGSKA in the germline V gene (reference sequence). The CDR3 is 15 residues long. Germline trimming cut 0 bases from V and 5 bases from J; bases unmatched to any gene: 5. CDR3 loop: CSARDLGQGGDTQYF. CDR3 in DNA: TGCAGTGCTAGAGATCTCGGACAGGGGGGAGATACGCAGTATTTT.

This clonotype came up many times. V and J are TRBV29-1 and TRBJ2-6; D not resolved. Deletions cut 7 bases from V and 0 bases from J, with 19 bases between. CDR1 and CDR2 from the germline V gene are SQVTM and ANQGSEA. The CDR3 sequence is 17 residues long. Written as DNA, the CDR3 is TGCAGCGCCCACCGTCCAGAGTGGGGCTCTGGGGCCAACGTCCTGACTTTC. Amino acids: CSAHRPEWGSGANVLTF.

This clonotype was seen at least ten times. The CDR3 DNA reads as TGTGCCAGCAGAAAACCCCTCGGTAGCGGGAGCGGCGAGCAGTACTTC. It encodes CASRKPLGSGSGEQYF. V usage is TRBV28 and J usage is TRBJ2-7; 9 positions match TRBD2. This CDR3 region has 16 residues. CDR1 and CDR2 from the germline V gene are MDHEN and SYDVKM. J gave up 6 bases and V 6 bases, and 15 bases lay outside the gene matches.

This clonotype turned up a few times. CDR3 loop: CASSSGTENYGYTF. DNA of the CDR3: TGCGCCAGCAGCTCCGGGACAGAGAACTATGGCTACACCTTC. The rearrangement joins TRBV5-1 to TRBJ1-2; TRBD1 matches at 7 bases. This CDR3 is 14 amino acids long. V shed 3 bases and J 2 bases; nucleotides not matched to a gene: 4. Looked up from germline, CDR1 is SGHRS and CDR2 is YFSETQ.

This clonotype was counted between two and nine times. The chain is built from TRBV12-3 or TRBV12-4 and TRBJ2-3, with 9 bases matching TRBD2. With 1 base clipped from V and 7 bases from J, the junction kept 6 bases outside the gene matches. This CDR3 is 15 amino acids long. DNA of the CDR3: TGTGCCAGCAGTTTAGGACGGCCTAGCGGGAATACGCAGTATTTT. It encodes CASSLGRPSGNTQYF.

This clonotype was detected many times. The CDR3 DNA reads TGCGCCAGCAGCCGAACCCTAAGGGGTCTAGCGGGCCGGAGGAGCACCGGGGAGCTGTTTTTT. This encodes CASSRTLRGLAGRRSTGELFF. The chain combines TRBV5-1 with TRBJ2-2, with 8 bases identical to TRBD2. Germline CDR1 reads SGHRS; CDR2 reads YFSETQ. Trimming took 4 bases from V and 4 from J; bases not matched to a gene: 24. CDR3 length: 21 residues.

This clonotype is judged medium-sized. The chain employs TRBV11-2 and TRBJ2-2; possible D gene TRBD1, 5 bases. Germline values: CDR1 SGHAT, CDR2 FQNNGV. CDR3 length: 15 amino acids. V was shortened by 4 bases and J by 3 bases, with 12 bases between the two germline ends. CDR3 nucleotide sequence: TGTGCCAGCAGCTCCAGGGCGTGGGACACCGGGGAGCTGTTTTTT. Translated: CASSSRAWDTGELFF.